A selection of T cell receptor beta chains follows, all from one sample in a study of blood T cell repertoires in COVID-19. Sequenced by immunoSEQ multiplex PCR; TCRdb stores in-frame clones only, minus some. The data contain 88,000 or so clones, 75% to 90% of them singletons. Sequencing was carried out using peripheral blood. The receptors shown here come from a man aged 60 to 69 with acute or convalescent COVID-19. Each CDR3 is given with its conserved first and last residue. The D gene is left open where the match is weak. Where a row states a size, it is once, few, many or the class of an expanded clone; other rows omit it.

j_gene: TRBJ2-7
abundance: medium-sized
d_gene: TRBD1
v_gene: TRBV7-9
CDR3nt: TGTGCCAGCAGCCCCCGGACAGGAAGAACGTACGAGCAGTACTTC
CDR3aa: CASSPRTGRTYEQYF

j_gene: TRBJ1-2
abundance: once
d_gene: TRBD1
v_gene: TRBV7-9
CDR3nt: TGTGCCAGCAGCTTAGCTTCGACAGGGCGGAATGGCTACACCTTC
CDR3aa: CASSLASTGRNGYTF

j_gene: TRBJ2-5
abundance: once
d_gene: .
v_gene: TRBV12-3/TRBV12-4
CDR3nt: TGTGCCAGCAGCCCCTCTCGCCAAGAGACCCAGTACTTC
CDR3aa: CASSPSRQETQYF

j_gene: TRBJ1-2
abundance: .
d_gene: .
v_gene: TRBV19
CDR3nt: TGTGCCAGTACCGAAACGGACAGAAACTATGGCTACACCTTC
CDR3aa: CASTETDRNYGYTF

j_gene: TRBJ1-3
abundance: .
d_gene: .
v_gene: TRBV6-5
CDR3nt: TGTGCCAGCAGCCACGGACAGCTCTCTGGAAACACCATATATTTT
CDR3aa: CASSHGQLSGNTIYF

j_gene: TRBJ2-4
abundance: .
d_gene: .
v_gene: TRBV6-1
CDR3nt: TGTGCCAGCAGTGAACTAGCCCCCAAAAACATTCAGTACTTC
CDR3aa: CASSELAPKNIQYF

j_gene: TRBJ2-3
abundance: .
d_gene: TRBD1
v_gene: TRBV5-1
CDR3nt: TGCGCCAGCAGCGAAGGACAGGTTACTACGCAGTATTTT
CDR3aa: CASSEGQVTTQYF

j_gene: TRBJ2-7
abundance: .
d_gene: .
v_gene: TRBV28
CDR3nt: TGTGCCAGCAGTTATTATACAGGGAAAGACCTCTACTTC
CDR3aa: CASSYYTGKDLYF

j_gene: TRBJ1-2
abundance: .
d_gene: TRBD1
v_gene: TRBV3-1/TRBV3-2
CDR3nt: TGTGCCAGCAGCCAAGGGCCGGGACAGGGTTTATGGTATGGCTACACCTTC
CDR3aa: CASSQGPGQGLWYGYTF

j_gene: TRBJ1-4
abundance: .
d_gene: .
v_gene: TRBV19
CDR3nt: TGTGCCAGTAGTGCGAAGGGGGCAACTAATGAAAAACTGTTTTTT
CDR3aa: CASSAKGATNEKLFF

j_gene: TRBJ2-7
abundance: once
d_gene: .
v_gene: TRBV9
CDR3nt: TGTGCCAGCAGCCATCCCAATAGCGGAAGCTCCTACGAGCAGTACTTC
CDR3aa: CASSHPNSGSSYEQYF

j_gene: TRBJ1-3
abundance: .
d_gene: .
v_gene: TRBV30
CDR3nt: TGTGCCTGGAGCCCCCCCCACAGGGTACCTGGAAACACCATATATTTT
CDR3aa: CAWSPPHRVPGNTIYF

j_gene: TRBJ2-2
abundance: .
d_gene: .
v_gene: TRBV7-2
CDR3nt: TGTGCCAGCAGCTCCAGACCGGCGGGATCATCCGGGGAGCTGTTTTTT
CDR3aa: CASSSRPAGSSGELFF

j_gene: TRBJ1-5
abundance: .
d_gene: .
v_gene: TRBV19
CDR3nt: TGTGCCAGTAGTGCCTTAGACAAGGTGGGCAATCAGCCCCAGCATTTT
CDR3aa: CASSALDKVGNQPQHF

j_gene: TRBJ1-3
abundance: .
d_gene: .
v_gene: TRBV11-2
CDR3nt: TGTGCCAGCAGCACCGAGGTCTCTGGAAACACCATATATTTT
CDR3aa: CASSTEVSGNTIYF

j_gene: TRBJ2-7
abundance: once
d_gene: TRBD1
v_gene: TRBV7-2
CDR3nt: TGTGCCAGCAGCTCCCAGGGGGCTAGTTACGAGCAGTACTTC
CDR3aa: CASSSQGASYEQYF

j_gene: TRBJ2-6
abundance: few
d_gene: TRBD1
v_gene: TRBV9
CDR3nt: TGTGCCAGCAGCCCGAGCCCGGGACAGGGGGCTGGCGGGGCCAACGTCCTGACTTTC
CDR3aa: CASSPSPGQGAGGANVLTF

j_gene: TRBJ1-2
abundance: .
d_gene: .
v_gene: TRBV5-4
CDR3nt: TGTGCCAGCACCCAGATCGACAGGACTAACTATGGCTACACCTTC
CDR3aa: CASTQIDRTNYGYTF

j_gene: TRBJ2-1
abundance: few
d_gene: .
v_gene: TRBV6-1
CDR3nt: TGTGCCAGCAGTGAGCCCAGGTACAATGAGCAGTTCTTC
CDR3aa: CASSEPRYNEQFF

j_gene: TRBJ1-4
abundance: .
d_gene: .
v_gene: TRBV6-5
CDR3nt: TGTGCCAGCAGTTACTGGGGGGGTACTAATGAAAAACTGTTTTTT
CDR3aa: CASSYWGGTNEKLFF

j_gene: TRBJ1-4
abundance: once
d_gene: .
v_gene: TRBV5-1
CDR3nt: TGCGCCAGCAGCTTGGCACAGGGCAGGCCCCAAAAACTGTTTTTT
CDR3aa: CASSLAQGRPQKLFF

j_gene: TRBJ1-5
abundance: .
d_gene: .
v_gene: TRBV6-5
CDR3nt: TGTGCCAGCAGCCCCTTAAATAGCAATCAGCCCCAGCATTTT
CDR3aa: CASSPLNSNQPQHF

j_gene: TRBJ2-2
abundance: .
d_gene: TRBD1
v_gene: TRBV7-7
CDR3nt: TGTGCCAGCAGCTCCTTCCAGGGGGCTACCACCGGGGAGCTGTTTTTT
CDR3aa: CASSSFQGATTGELFF

j_gene: TRBJ2-1
abundance: .
d_gene: .
v_gene: TRBV9
CDR3nt: TGTGCCAGCAGCGTATCAGGGTCCTACAATGAGCAGTTCTTC
CDR3aa: CASSVSGSYNEQFF

j_gene: TRBJ1-2
abundance: .
d_gene: .
v_gene: TRBV6-5
CDR3nt: TGTGCCAGCAGTTACTCGGCAGTGGCCAGGGACTATGGCTACACCTTC
CDR3aa: CASSYSAVARDYGYTF

j_gene: TRBJ1-2
abundance: .
d_gene: .
v_gene: TRBV18
CDR3nt: TGTGCCAGCTCACCAACAGGGACCGTTCTGGCTAACTATGGCTACACCTTC
CDR3aa: CASSPTGTVLANYGYTF

j_gene: TRBJ2-1
abundance: .
d_gene: .
v_gene: TRBV6-2/TRBV6-3
CDR3nt: TGTGCCAGCAGTTACTCGAAGACGGGTGAGCAGTTCTTC
CDR3aa: CASSYSKTGEQFF

j_gene: TRBJ1-1
abundance: few
d_gene: .
v_gene: TRBV29-1
CDR3nt: TGCAGCGTTGAACCACAGGGTATGACTGAAGCTTTCTTT
CDR3aa: CSVEPQGMTEAFF

j_gene: TRBJ2-1
abundance: few
d_gene: TRBD2
v_gene: TRBV5-1
CDR3nt: TGCGCCAGCAGCTTGGATATGGGACTAGCGGGCGCTGAGCCGTTCTTC
CDR3aa: CASSLDMGLAGAEPFF

j_gene: TRBJ2-5
abundance: .
d_gene: .
v_gene: TRBV27
CDR3nt: TGTGCCAGCAGGATGGGAGCGGGTGAGACCCAGTACTTC
CDR3aa: CASRMGAGETQYF

j_gene: TRBJ1-5
abundance: .
d_gene: .
v_gene: TRBV4-3
CDR3nt: TGCGCCAGCAGCCAAGATTGGGGAGTGTCCATGATCAATCAGCCCCAGCATTTT
CDR3aa: CASSQDWGVSMINQPQHF

j_gene: TRBJ2-3
abundance: .
d_gene: TRBD2
v_gene: TRBV7-9
CDR3nt: TGTGCCAGCAGCTTAGGACTAGCCATCGCGGATACGCAGTATTTT
CDR3aa: CASSLGLAIADTQYF

j_gene: TRBJ2-7
abundance: .
d_gene: TRBD2
v_gene: TRBV5-1
CDR3nt: TGCGCCAGCACCGGGGGGATGGGACTGGTTTACGAGCAGTACTTC
CDR3aa: CASTGGMGLVYEQYF